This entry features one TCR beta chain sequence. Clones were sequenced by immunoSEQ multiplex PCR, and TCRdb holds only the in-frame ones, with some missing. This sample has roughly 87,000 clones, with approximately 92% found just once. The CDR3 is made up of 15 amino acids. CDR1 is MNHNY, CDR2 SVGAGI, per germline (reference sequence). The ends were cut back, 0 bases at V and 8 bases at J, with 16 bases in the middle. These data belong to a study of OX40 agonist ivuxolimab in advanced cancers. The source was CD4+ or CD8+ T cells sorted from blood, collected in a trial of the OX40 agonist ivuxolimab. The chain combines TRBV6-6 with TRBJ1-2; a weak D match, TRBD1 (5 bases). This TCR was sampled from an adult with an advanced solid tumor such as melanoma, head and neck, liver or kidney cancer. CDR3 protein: CASSYSPGPRDGYTF. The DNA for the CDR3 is TGTGCCAGCAGTTACTCGCCGGGACCGCGGGACGGCTACACCTTC.